Each of the 28 T cell receptor beta chains below was sequenced from the same sample in a study of blood T cell repertoires in COVID-19. Profiled with immunoSEQ multiplex PCR; TCRdb holds only in-frame clones, not every one. The table records around 120,000 clones, over 75% of them present only once. Sequenced sample: peripheral blood. The receptors stem from a man in his fifties with acute or convalescent COVID-19.

The chain combines TRBV12-3 or TRBV12-4 with TRBJ2-5, with D possibly matching TRBD1 (6 bases). The V end lost 5 bases, the J end lost 1 base, and 8 bases lay between the germline ends. This CDR3 is built from 13 residues. The CDR3 sequence: CASSKDSQETQYF. The CDR3 DNA follows: TGTGCCAGCAGTAAGGACAGCCAAGAGACCCAGTACTTC.

In its sample, this clone was seen a few times. This rearrangement joins TRBV27 to TRBJ2-7; TRBD1 agrees at 7 bases. The germline V gene has CDR1 MNHEY and CDR2 SMNVEV (reference sequence). V lost 5 bases to trimming and J lost 6 bases; unmatched junction nucleotides: 7. This CDR3 spans 13 amino acids. The CDR3 DNA is TGTGCCAGCAGTCGTAACTCAGGGGGCGAGCAGTACTTC. Translating it yields CASSRNSGGEQYF.

This clone was recorded once. The chain couples TRBV2 to TRBJ1-6; TRBD1 matches at 8 bases. J gave up 5 bases and V 5 bases, and 8 bases lay outside the gene matches. Germline lookup yields CDR1 SNHLY and CDR2 FYNNEI. The CDR3 contains 16 residues. CDR3 residues: CASSYTGQGDNSPLHF. CDR3 DNA sequence: TGTGCCAGCAGTTACACCGGACAGGGAGATAATTCACCCCTCCACTTT. Complete variable domain (other parts from reference TRBV2 and TRBJ1-6): EPEVTQTPSHQVTQMGQEVILRCVPISNHLYFYWYRQILGQKVEFLVSFYNNEISEKSEIFDDQFSVERPDGSNFTLKIRSTKLEDSAMYFCASSYTGQGDNSPLHFGNGTRLTVT.

This sequence joins TRBV2 and TRBJ2-7; 9 bases are shared with TRBD2. CDR1 and CDR2 (germline): SNHLY, FYNNEI. The ends lost 7 bases at V and 0 bases at J; junction bases unmatched: 4. The CDR3 runs 14 residues. The CDR3 region is CASKREASSYEQYF. CDR3 coding DNA: TGTGCCAGCAAGCGGGAGGCGAGCTCCTACGAGCAGTACTTC.

J is TRBJ1-6 and V is TRBV15; no firm D call. CDR3 size: 12 residues. Germline V CDR1 and CDR2: LNHNV, YYDKDF (reference sequence). V was pared by 5 bases and J by 8 bases, with 7 bases between. The CDR3 here is CATSPRDSPLHF. The CDR3 bases are TGTGCCACCAGCCCCCGGGATTCACCCCTCCACTTT.

This chain links TRBV30 with TRBJ1-2; 7 nucleotides agree with TRBD1. The length of the CDR3 is 12 residues. The J segment lost 7 bases and the V segment lost 1 base, leaving 3 bases of the junction unmatched. Per germline, CDR1 GTSNPN and CDR2 SVGIG (reference sequence). The CDR3 DNA reads as TGTGCCTGGAGTGGGGGGACAGCTGGCTACACCTTC. Amino acids: CAWSGGTAGYTF.

V gene TRBV5-1 combines with J gene TRBJ1-6; TRBD1 is a possible D gene (5 bases). The CDR3 has 15 residues. Looked up from germline, CDR1 is SGHRS and CDR2 is YFSETQ. V lost 1 base to trimming and J lost 8 bases, with 13 bases between them. CDR3 amino acids: CASSLRLGGDSPLHF. The CDR3 DNA sequence: TGCGCCAGCAGCTTGAGGCTGGGGGGGGATTCACCCCTCCACTTT.

J is TRBJ2-1 and V is TRBV3-1 (or the pseudogene TRBV3-2), with TRBD2 matching over 12 bases. The CDR3 is 15 amino acids. J was trimmed by 16 bases and V by 1 base; bases with no gene match: 11. Germline CDR1 reads LGHDT; CDR2 reads YNNKEL (reference sequence). The chain's CDR3 is CASSQGTSGAERSFF. DNA of the CDR3: TGTGCCAGCAGCCAAGGGACTAGCGGGGCTGAAAGAAGTTTCTTC.

The chain couples TRBV2 to TRBJ1-2; 8 bases align to TRBD1. V shed 3 bases, J shed 4 bases, and the junction held 7 bases outside the gene matches. The CDR3 length is 15 residues. The germline V gene has CDR1 SNHLY and CDR2 FYNNEI. CDR3 in amino acids: CASSETGALVYGYTF. The CDR3 region has the DNA TGTGCCAGCAGTGAGACAGGGGCTCTGGTCTATGGCTACACCTTC.

The gene calls are TRBV7-6 and TRBJ1-1; D ambiguous. The CDR3 covers 14 residues. Deletions cut 5 bases from V and 7 bases from J, with 17 bases between. The germline gives CDR1 SGHVS, CDR2 FNYEAQ. The CDR3 spells CASSPPLGGGEAFF. CDR3 nucleotides: TGTGCCAGCAGCCCTCCCCTGGGAGGAGGTGAAGCTTTCTTT.

The chain recombines TRBV3-1 (or the pseudogene TRBV3-2) with TRBJ1-3; D is unresolved. CDR1 is LGHDT, CDR2 YNNKEL, per germline (reference sequence). Trimming pared 0 bases from V and 1 base from J, leaving 4 bases between. The CDR3 runs 14 residues. The CDR3 DNA reads as TGTGCCAGCAGCCAAGATTTATCTGGAAACACCATATATTTT. Amino acid sequence: CASSQDLSGNTIYF.

This chain joins TRBV21-1 and TRBJ2-3; the D call in the table, TRBD2, was not verified against the DNA. TRBV21-1 is a pseudogene segment. The length of the CDR3 is 15 residues. CDR3 loop: CASSKWVGRADTQYF. The DNA of the CDR3 is TGTGCCAGCAGCAAATGGGTGGGGAGGGCAGATACGCAGTATTTT.

V is TRBV29-1 and J is TRBJ2-1; D is possibly TRBD1 (5 bases). CDR1 and CDR2 from the germline V gene are SQVTM and ANQGSEA. V dropped 4 bases and J dropped 8 bases, with 12 bases sitting between them. The CDR3 extends over 12 amino acids. The CDR3 bases are TGCAGCGTTGTAGGGGCCGGCCATGAGCAGTTCTTC. Translation gives CSVVGAGHEQFF.

The chain is built from TRBV3-1 (or the pseudogene TRBV3-2) and TRBJ1-3; D remains ambiguous. The germline V and J ends were trimmed by 2 bases and 0 bases, with 8 bases remaining between them. The CDR3 extends over 15 amino acids. Germline CDR1 and CDR2: LGHDT and YNNKEL (reference sequence). The CDR3 sequence: CASSQPHSSGNTIYF. DNA for the CDR3: TGTGCCAGCAGCCAACCTCATAGCTCTGGAAACACCATATATTTT.

About this clone itself: Other nucleotide sequences in the sample specify the same CDR3. The rearrangement joins TRBV9 to TRBJ2-5; D gene uncertain. V lost 0 bases and J 1 base, leaving 7 bases between the germline ends. The CDR3 consists of 14 residues. The germline gives CDR1 SGDLS, CDR2 YYNGEE. In DNA, the CDR3 is TGTGCCAGCAGCGTAGGATCACTCCAAGAGACCCAGTACTTC. It is translated as CASSVGSLQETQYF. Looking up the rest from reference TRBV9 and TRBJ2-5 gives the full variable domain: DSGVTQTPKHLITATGQRVTLRCSPRSGDLSVYWYQQSLDQGLQFLIQYYNGEERAKGNILERFSAQQFPDLHSELNLSSLELGDSALYFCASSVGSLQETQYFGPGTRLLVL.

V and J are TRBV10-3 and TRBJ1-2; 8 bases are shared with TRBD1. The CDR3 runs 15 residues. The V segment lost 5 bases and the J segment 7 bases; nucleotides outside the gene matches: 12. CDR1 ENHRY and CDR2 SYGVKD come from the germline V gene. In nucleotides, the CDR3 is TGTGCCATCAGTCGGGAAACAGGGGGAAAATCTGGCTACACCTTC. This translates into CAISRETGGKSGYTF.

This rearrangement joins TRBV5-1 to TRBJ1-6; possible D gene TRBD1, 5 bases. The CDR3 spans 16 residues. Trimming pared 3 bases from V and 7 bases from J, leaving 17 bases between. Germline-derived CDR1 and CDR2 are SGHRS and YFSETQ. The DNA for the CDR3 is TGCGCCAGCAGCTCCAATGGGGCAGGGCTGAATTCACCCCTCCACTTT. It yields the protein CASSSNGAGLNSPLHF.

This clone has just one count. The genes are TRBV5-1 and TRBJ1-2; TRBD1 is a possible D gene (5 bases). CDR3 size: 14 residues. Germline assignment: CDR1 SGHRS and CDR2 YFSETQ. V was trimmed by 1 base and J by 2 bases, leaving 9 bases between them. CDR3 coding DNA: TGCGCCAGCAGCTTGACACAGGTCAACTATGGCTACACCTTC. Protein product: CASSLTQVNYGYTF.

The rearrangement joins TRBV29-1 to TRBJ2-5; 8 positions agree with TRBD1. Germline V lookup: CDR1 SQVTM, CDR2 ANQGSEA. Germline trimming cut 7 bases from V and 5 bases from J; bases unmatched to any gene: 6. The CDR3 runs 12 residues. CDR3: CSGGQGEETQYF. The DNA for the CDR3 is TGCAGCGGAGGACAGGGCGAGGAGACCCAGTACTTC.

The chain has TRBV6-2 or TRBV6-3 and TRBJ2-3; a possible D gene is TRBD2 (5 bases). CDR3 size: 15 residues. The V end lost 0 bases, the J end lost 4 bases, and 11 bases lay between the germline ends. Germline V lookup: CDR1 MNHEY, CDR2 SVGEGT. As DNA, the CDR3 is TGTGCCAGCAGTTACTCGAAGCTACTAGCAGATACGCAGTATTTT. Protein: CASSYSKLLADTQYF.

The rearrangement joins TRBV7-9 to TRBJ2-5, with D perhaps TRBD1 (5 bases). The germline V and J ends were trimmed by 5 bases and 3 bases, with 16 bases remaining between them. The CDR3 length is 15 residues. Germline-derived CDR1 and CDR2 are SEHNR and FQNEAQ (reference sequence). In nucleotides, the CDR3 is TGTGCCAGCAGCATGCCAGGCAGGGAAGAAGAGACCCAGTACTTC. Its protein product is CASSMPGREEETQYF.

The chain employs TRBV5-1 and TRBJ2-2; tentatively, D is TRBD1 (6 bases). CDR1 and CDR2 (germline): SGHRS, YFSETQ. V was pared by 5 bases and J by 1 base, with 12 bases between. The CDR3 is made up of 15 amino acids. CDR3 in amino acids: CASSIRGQNTGELFF. The CDR3 DNA is TGCGCCAGCAGTATCAGGGGACAGAACACCGGGGAGCTGTTTTTT.

V usage is TRBV2 and J usage is TRBJ2-7; possibly TRBD1 for D (6 bases). This CDR3 is built from 13 residues. Germline loops: CDR1 SNHLY, CDR2 FYNNEI. V shed 8 bases and J shed 6 bases, with 17 bases lying between them. The CDR3: CASLILAGAEQYF. CDR3 nucleotide sequence: TGTGCCAGCCTTATACTTGCAGGGGCCGAGCAGTACTTC.

In its sample, this clone was seen a few times. This chain links TRBV6-1 with TRBJ1-5; D perhaps matches TRBD1 (5 bases). CDR1 and CDR2 (germline): MNHNS, SASEGT. Trimming took off 3 bases at V and 2 bases at J, with 8 bases between the two ends. The CDR3 extends over 14 amino acids. CDR3 loop: CASSDRAGNQPQHF. As DNA, the CDR3 is TGTGCCAGCAGTGACAGGGCAGGCAATCAGCCCCAGCATTTT.

The chain joins TRBV3-1 (or the pseudogene TRBV3-2) to TRBJ2-7; D unresolved. In germline, CDR1 is LGHDT, CDR2 YNNKEL (reference sequence). V lost 2 bases and J 6 bases, leaving 11 bases between the germline ends. The CDR3 covers 13 residues. The CDR3 here is CASSQSVRVEQYF. As DNA, the CDR3 is TGTGCCAGCAGCCAAAGCGTCCGGGTCGAGCAGTACTTC.

The chain employs TRBV19 and TRBJ1-2, with TRBD1 matching over 8 bases. CDR1 LNHDA and CDR2 SQIVND come from the germline V gene (reference sequence). The CDR3 loop spans 12 amino acids. The V segment lost 5 bases and the J segment 8 bases; nucleotides outside the gene matches: 4. The CDR3 nucleotides are TGTGCCAGTAGTGGACAGGGAAGGGGCTACACCTTC. It encodes CASSGQGRGYTF.

V is TRBV10-3 and J is TRBJ2-7, with 8 positions matching TRBD2. Losses at the gene ends were 11 bases for V and 2 bases for J; bases not matched to a gene: 11. The germline gives CDR1 ENHRY, CDR2 SYGVKD. The CDR3 contains 14 residues. CDR3 DNA sequence: TGTGCCTCCCGGGGGGGGGAGGTCACCTACGAGCAGTACTTC. This translates into CASRGGEVTYEQYF.

The chain combines TRBV30 with TRBJ1-2, with D perhaps TRBD1 (5 bases). CDR1 and CDR2 from the germline V gene are GTSNPN and SVGIG (reference sequence). CDR3 length: 14 amino acids. The ends were cut back, 0 bases at V and 4 bases at J, with 12 bases in the middle. CDR3 loop: CAWSVPGNTYGYTF. CDR3 nucleotides: TGTGCCTGGAGTGTCCCAGGGAATACCTATGGCTACACCTTC.